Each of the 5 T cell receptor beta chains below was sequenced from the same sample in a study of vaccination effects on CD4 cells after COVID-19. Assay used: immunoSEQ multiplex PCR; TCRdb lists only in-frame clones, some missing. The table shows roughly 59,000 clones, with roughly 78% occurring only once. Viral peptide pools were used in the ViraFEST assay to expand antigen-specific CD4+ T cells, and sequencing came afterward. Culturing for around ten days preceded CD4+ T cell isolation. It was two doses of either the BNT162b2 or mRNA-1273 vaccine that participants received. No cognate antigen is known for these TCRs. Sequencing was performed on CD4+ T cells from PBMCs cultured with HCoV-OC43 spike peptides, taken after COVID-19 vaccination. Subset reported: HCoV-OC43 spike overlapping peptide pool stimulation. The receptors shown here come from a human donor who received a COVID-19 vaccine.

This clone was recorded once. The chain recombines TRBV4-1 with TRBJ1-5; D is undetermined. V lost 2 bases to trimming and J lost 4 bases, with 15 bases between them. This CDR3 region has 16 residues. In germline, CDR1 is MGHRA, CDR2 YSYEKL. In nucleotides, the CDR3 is TGCGCCAGCAGCCAACCGACGGGCCCTTTGAATCAGCCCCAGCATTTT. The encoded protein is CASSQPTGPLNQPQHF.

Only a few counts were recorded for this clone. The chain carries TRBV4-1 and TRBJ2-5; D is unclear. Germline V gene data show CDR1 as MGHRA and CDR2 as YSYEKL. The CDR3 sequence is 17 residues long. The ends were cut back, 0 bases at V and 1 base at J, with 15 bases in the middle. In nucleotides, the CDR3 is TGCGCCAGCAGCCAAGATCCCCCCGGGCAGATCCAAGAGACCCAGTACTTC. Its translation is CASSQDPPGQIQETQYF.

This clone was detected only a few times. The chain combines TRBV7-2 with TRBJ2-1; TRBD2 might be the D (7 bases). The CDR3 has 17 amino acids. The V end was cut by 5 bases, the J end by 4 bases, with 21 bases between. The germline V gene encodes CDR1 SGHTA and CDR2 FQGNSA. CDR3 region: CASSLGGGPRAYNEQFF. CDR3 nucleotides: TGTGCCAGCAGCCTAGGGGGGGGTCCTAGAGCGTACAATGAGCAGTTCTTC.

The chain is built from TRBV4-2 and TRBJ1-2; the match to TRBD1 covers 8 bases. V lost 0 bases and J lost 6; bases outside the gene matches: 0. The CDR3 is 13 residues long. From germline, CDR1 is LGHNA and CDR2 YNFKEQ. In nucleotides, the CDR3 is TGTGCCAGCAGCCAAGAGACAGGGGATGGCTACACCTTC. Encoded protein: CASSQETGDGYTF.

CDR3 coding DNA: TGTGCCAGCAGTTCCCTGGGCGGCGGCACAGATACGCAGTATTTT. Translating gives CASSSLGGGTDTQYF. The chain couples TRBV28 to TRBJ2-3; D gene uncertain. The CDR3 is 15 amino acids. Trimming pared 4 bases from V and 1 base from J, leaving 12 bases between. Germline V gene data show CDR1 as MDHEN and CDR2 as SYDVKM.